The T cell receptor (beta chain) under discussion was sequenced for a study of T cell changes during pregnancy in multiple sclerosis. Germline CDR1 reads MNHEY; CDR2 reads SMNVEV (reference sequence). Trimming removed 6 bases from V and 3 bases from J; junction bases left unmatched: 9. The CDR3 length is 15 residues. Sequencing used immunoSEQ multiplex PCR; TCRdb keeps in-frame clones, though not all of them. The data hold about 85,000 clones, with 91% observed a single time. Sequencing was performed on peripheral blood, taken in the first trimester of pregnancy. This chain links TRBV27 with TRBJ2-7; 9 bases map to TRBD1. The sequence derives from a female donor with multiple sclerosis, enrolled in a pregnancy study. CDR3 in amino acids: CASSPSGTGLYEQYF. CDR3 sequence (DNA): TGTGCCAGCAGCCCCTCCGGGACAGGGCTCTACGAGCAGTACTTC.